Detailed here is one TCR beta chain. Its cognate antigen is unknown. Assay: immunoSEQ multiplex PCR; the TCRdb copy retains only in-frame clones and omits some. The sample includes 150,000 to 200,000 clones, roughly nine tenths seen only once; the top ten take about a tenth. These data originate in a study of cytomegalovirus exposure and HLA in healthy donors. Study-level information: The 120 or so validation repertoires matched the 500 to 750 first-cohort repertoires in platform, a later analysis reported. Study results and limitations: Associated with cytomegalovirus, according to the listing, were 164 TCR beta chains. Accounts indicate the classifier identified cytomegalovirus status with strong specificity and sensitivity. Rare sequences made up most TCRs, while some public TCRs were found in many donors.

The CDR3 consists of 15 residues. Germline V gene lookup returns CDR1 SNHLY and CDR2 FYNNEI. V was clipped by 7 bases and J by 3 bases, with 17 bases between them. The material sequenced was PBMCs. This clonotype was sampled from a woman younger than 30 in good health and CMV-seropositive. The chain has TRBV2 and TRBJ2-3; the D is unclear. The CDR3 sequence is CASKLPARLTDTQYF. The DNA for the CDR3 is TGTGCCAGCAAGCTGCCTGCGCGCCTAACAGATACGCAGTATTTT.